Each of the 15 T cell receptor beta chains below was sequenced from the same sample in a study of graft-versus-host responses after intestinal transplantation. From the graft tissue, intraepithelial and lamina propria lymphocytes were released through processing. Using immunoSEQ multiplex PCR, the repertoire was profiled, and TCRdb retains in-frame clones only, with some absent. The sample holds more than 9,000 clones, roughly 90% seen once. Source: ileum tissue, taken around 740 days after intestinal transplantation. The receptor source for this set is a human patient who received an intestinal transplant, so some T cells may come from the graft donor.

The chain joins TRBV19 to TRBJ1-5; D possibly corresponds to TRBD1 (5 bases). The CDR3 contains 18 residues. Trimming cost V 11 bases and J 0 bases, with 26 bases left between them. Germline V lookup: CDR1 LNHDA, CDR2 SQIVND (reference sequence). The DNA of the CDR3 is TGTGCCTCTTCACGGCAGGGTCCCCGAAGAGATAGCAATCAGCCCCAGCATTTT. Translated: CASSRQGPRRDSNQPQHF. The full variable domain, rest sourced from reference TRBV19 and TRBJ1-5, is DGGITQSPKYLFRKEGQNVTLSCEQNLNHDAMYWYRQDPGQGLRLIYYSQIVNDFQKGDIAEGYSVSREKKESFPLTVTSAQKNPTAFYLCASSRQGPRRDSNQPQHFGDGTRLSIL.

The CDR3 spells CASSFPGQGALGYTF. The CDR3 nucleotides read TGTGCCAGCAGCTTCCCCGGACAGGGGGCGCTTGGCTACACCTTC. This chain uses TRBV7-9 with TRBJ1-2; the match to TRBD1 covers 11 bases. CDR3 length: 15 residues. Germline loops: CDR1 SEHNR, CDR2 FQNEAQ (reference sequence). The V segment lost 3 bases and the J segment 7 bases; nucleotides outside the gene matches: 7.

The V call is TRBV19, the J call TRBJ2-1; 8 bases agree with TRBD2. The CDR3 spans 16 residues. V was clipped by 1 base and J by 4 bases; unmatched bases: 6. Germline V lookup: CDR1 LNHDA, CDR2 SQIVND (reference sequence). The CDR3 protein is CASSIGRGGGYNEQFF. The DNA for the CDR3 is TGTGCCAGTAGTATAGGAAGGGGCGGGGGGTACAATGAGCAGTTCTTC.

The genes are TRBV6-1 and TRBJ2-5, with 13 bases lining up with TRBD2. CDR1 MNHNS and CDR2 SASEGT come from the germline V gene. This CDR3 is 16 amino acids long. V lost 2 bases to trimming and J lost 5 bases; unmatched junction nucleotides: 5. In nucleotides, the CDR3 is TGTGCCAGCAGTGAATCGACTAGCGGGAGGTCGGAGACCCAGTACTTC. This codes for CASSESTSGRSETQYF.

As regards this clone: This likely came from a read error, as a far larger clone is one base away. Other nucleotide sequences in the sample specify the same CDR3. The CDR3 loop reads CASSQELGLYEQYF. The DNA for the CDR3 is TGCGCCAGCAGCCAAGAGTTAGGCCTCTACGAGCAGTACTTC. The chain couples TRBV4-1 to TRBJ2-7, with D hard to call. The germline CDR1 and CDR2 sequences are MGHRA and YSYEKL. CDR3 length: 14 residues. Trimming took off 0 bases at V and 3 bases at J, with 9 bases between the two ends.

The rearrangement joins TRBV7-3 to TRBJ2-3; 14 nucleotides line up with TRBD2. The ends lost 3 bases at V and 6 bases at J; junction bases unmatched: 5. Germline-derived CDR1 and CDR2 are SGHTA and FQGTGA. The CDR3 spans 16 residues. The CDR3 DNA reads as TGTGCCAGCAGCTTGACTAGCGGGAGGGGCGGGGATACGCAGTATTTT. Its translation: CASSLTSGRGGDTQYF.

The V and J genes are TRBV6-6 and TRBJ2-3; D unresolved. V was pared by 6 bases and J by 2 bases, with 18 bases between. Germline V gene data show CDR1 as MNHNY and CDR2 as SVGAGI (reference sequence). The CDR3 extends over 16 amino acids. The CDR3 spells CASRGSLTDATDTQYF. For the CDR3, the DNA is TGTGCCAGCAGGGGGTCGTTAACCGACGCCACAGATACGCAGTATTTT.

This chain links TRBV11-2 with TRBJ2-1; 10 bases line up with TRBD2. Germline V gene lookup returns CDR1 SGHAT and CDR2 FQNNGV. The V gene end was trimmed by 2 bases and the J gene end by 9 bases; junction bases not matched to a gene: 4. The CDR3 consists of 14 residues. The CDR3 nucleotides are TGTGCCAGCAGCTTACTAGCGGGAGCGAGTGAGCAGTTCTTC. Translated: CASSLLAGASEQFF. The full variable domain, in which reference TRBV11-2 and TRBJ2-1 provide the parts outside the CDR3, is EAGVAQSPRYKIIEKRQSVAFWCNPISGHATLYWYQQILGQGPKLLIQFQNNGVVDDSQLPKDRFSAERLKGVDSTLKIQPAKLEDSAVYLCASSLLAGASEQFFGPGTRLTVL.

The chain couples TRBV6-5 to TRBJ1-1; D gene ambiguous. The V end lost 11 bases, the J end lost 2 bases, and 15 bases lay between the germline ends. Per the germline V gene, CDR1 is MNHEY and CDR2 is SVGAGI. The CDR3 sequence is 13 residues long. DNA for the CDR3: TGTGCCGTTCTTGGGAGGGCAAACACTGAAGCTTTCTTT. Encoded protein: CAVLGRANTEAFF.

This clone was detected only once. The chain is built from TRBV4-1 and TRBJ1-5, with 8 bases lining up with TRBD1. The V gene end was trimmed by 3 bases and the J gene end by 7 bases; junction bases not matched to a gene: 8. From germline, CDR1 is MGHRA and CDR2 YSYEKL. The CDR3 consists of 15 residues. The CDR3 is CASSHPGGADQPQHF. Here the CDR3 DNA reads TGCGCCAGCAGCCACCCAGGGGGCGCGGACCAGCCCCAGCATTTT.

The chain joins TRBV18 to TRBJ2-7, with D possibly matching TRBD1 (5 bases). This CDR3 has 16 amino acids. V lost 3 bases and J 1 base, leaving 16 bases between the germline ends. Germline V CDR1 and CDR2: KGHSH, LQKENI. The chain's CDR3 is CASSPSVGAASYEQYF. The CDR3 region has the DNA TGTGCCAGCTCACCCTCGGTAGGGGCCGCTTCCTACGAGCAGTACTTC. Full variable domain (remainder filled in from reference TRBV18 and TRBJ2-7): NAGVMQNPRHLVRRRGQEARLRCSPMKGHSHVYWYRQLPEEGLKFMVYLQKENIIDESGMPKERFSAEFPKEGPSILRIQQVVRGDSAAYFCASSPSVGAASYEQYFGPGTRLTVT.

This sequence joins TRBV7-3 and TRBJ1-2; TRBD1 aligns across 9 bases. Germline CDR1 reads SGHTA; CDR2 reads FQGTGA. CDR3 length equals 15 residues. The V gene end was trimmed by 4 bases and the J gene end by 8 bases; junction bases not matched to a gene: 11. For the CDR3, the DNA is TGTGCCAGCAGCTCTGGAGGGGACAGGGTTGGCGGCTACACCTTC. This gives the protein CASSSGGDRVGGYTF. The variable domain in full, completed from reference TRBV7-3 and TRBJ1-2, reads GAGVSQTPSNKVTEKGKYVELRCDPISGHTALYWYRQSLGQGPEFLIYFQGTGAADDSGLPNDRFFAVRPEGSVSTLKIQRTERGDSAVYLCASSSGGDRVGGYTFGSGTRLTVV.

The CDR3 coding sequence is TGTGCCAGCAGTTTGAGGGCAGATACGCAGTATTTT. Residues: CASSLRADTQYF. J is TRBJ2-3 and V is TRBV6-6, with D possibly matching TRBD2 (5 bases). Germline V gene sequence: CDR1 MNHNY, CDR2 SVGAGI (reference sequence). The CDR3 is made up of 12 amino acids. V was trimmed by 4 bases and J by 4 bases, leaving 6 bases between them.

The gene calls are TRBV13 and TRBJ2-1; 9 positions agree with TRBD1. The CDR3 extends over 15 amino acids. From germline, CDR1 is PRHDT and CDR2 FYEKMQ (reference sequence). The ends lost 5 bases at V and 2 bases at J; junction bases unmatched: 4. Here the CDR3 DNA reads TGTGCCAGCAGCCAGGGACAGGGAGCCTACAATGAGCAGTTCTTC. It is translated as CASSQGQGAYNEQFF.

The chain has TRBV29-1 and TRBJ2-7; tentatively, D is TRBD2 (5 bases). With 8 bases removed from V and 0 bases from J, the gap between germline ends came to 17 bases. The CDR3 sequence is 14 residues long. The germline V gene has CDR1 SQVTM and CDR2 ANQGSEA. The CDR3 reads CSTAAGEGSYEQYF. The CDR3 nucleotides are TGCAGCACCGCGGCGGGTGAGGGCTCCTACGAGCAGTACTTC.